These 18 T cell receptor beta chains were sequenced from one sample in a study of shared clonotypes between healthy human individuals. Method: immunoSEQ multiplex PCR; TCRdb's copy keeps in-frame clones and lacks some. The sample contains a few million clones, about 94% of which appear only once. Input material: naive CD4+ T cells sorted from blood. Subset specified: CD45RA+ positively selected. These receptors originate from a man between 18 and 35 years old in good health.

The V and J genes are TRBV11-2 and TRBJ1-3, with 9 bases fitting TRBD1. V shed 5 bases, J shed 0 bases, and the junction held 8 bases outside the gene matches. The germline gives CDR1 SGHAT, CDR2 FQNNGV. The length of the CDR3 is 17 residues. The CDR3 DNA reads TGTGCCAGCAGCCCGGGACAGGGAACCTACTCTGGAAACACCATATATTTT. It encodes CASSPGQGTYSGNTIYF.

In DNA form, the CDR3 reads TGTGCCAGCAGTGAGCGACGGCTAGAGACCCAGTACTTC. It encodes CASSERRLETQYF. V usage is TRBV2 and J usage is TRBJ2-5; D not certain. V lost 3 bases and J lost 4, with 9 bases in between. The CDR3 has 13 residues. Germline V gene lookup returns CDR1 SNHLY and CDR2 FYNNEI.

CDR3 loop: CASSGQGQHYGYTF. DNA for the CDR3: TGTGCCAGCAGCGGACAGGGACAGCACTATGGCTACACCTTC. J is TRBJ1-2 and V is TRBV7-2; 8 bases agree with TRBD1. The CDR3 spans 14 residues. The V gene's germline CDR1 is SGHTA and CDR2 FQGNSA. The trim removed 5 bases at V and 3 bases at J, leaving 5 bases unmatched.

This clone appeared a single time. The chain joins TRBV18 to TRBJ1-4; D ambiguous. This CDR3 contains 16 residues. Germline loops: CDR1 KGHSH, CDR2 LQKENI. V was clipped by 3 bases and J by 2 bases, with 13 bases between them. CDR3 DNA: TGTGCCAGCTCACCCCGGTCGGGTTCGACTAATGAAAAACTGTTTTTT. It is translated as CASSPRSGSTNEKLFF.

CDR3 in amino acids: CASSLAGGDGYTF. The CDR3 bases are TGTGCCAGCAGCTTAGCAGGGGGGGATGGCTACACCTTC. The rearrangement uses TRBV7-6 and TRBJ1-2; D might be TRBD1 (6 bases). CDR1 is SGHVS, CDR2 FNYEAQ, per germline. V lost 0 bases and J 6 bases, leaving 8 bases between the germline ends. The CDR3 is 13 residues long. Full variable domain (outside the CDR3, taken from reference TRBV7-6 and TRBJ1-2): GAGVSQSPRYKVTKRGQDVALRCDPISGHVSLYWYRQALGQGPEFLTYFNYEAQQDKSGLPNDRFSAERPEGSISTLTIQRTEQRDSAMYRCASSLAGGDGYTFGSGTRLTVV.

Only one count was recorded for this clone. This chain uses TRBV27 with TRBJ1-2, with D maybe TRBD1 (6 bases). The CDR3 is made up of 12 amino acids. The germline CDR1 and CDR2 sequences are MNHEY and SMNVEV (reference sequence). V lost 4 bases and J lost 8, with 11 bases in between. The CDR3 bases are TGTGCCAGCAGTTCGGGACATACGGGCTACACCTTC. Translation gives CASSSGHTGYTF.

A remark on this clone: The sample holds other DNA sequences that translate to the same CDR3. The rearrangement uses TRBV4-1 and TRBJ1-5, with no clear D. From germline, CDR1 is MGHRA and CDR2 YSYEKL. The CDR3 extends over 13 amino acids. V lost 0 bases to trimming and J lost 4 bases, with 4 bases between them. The CDR3 protein is CASSQDGNQPQHF. The CDR3 bases are TGCGCCAGCAGCCAAGATGGGAATCAGCCCCAGCATTTT.

CDR3 amino acids: CASSLDGTGGLDGYTF. CDR3 in DNA: TGTGCCAGCAGCTTAGACGGGACAGGGGGTTTAGATGGCTACACCTTC. The chain carries TRBV11-3 and TRBJ1-2; 11 bases align to TRBD1. V dropped 0 bases and J dropped 6; count of bases not matched to a gene: 6. The CDR3 consists of 16 residues. Germline V gene sequence: CDR1 SGHNT, CDR2 YENEEA.

This chain links TRBV18 with TRBJ2-5; no clear D. V was cut by 0 bases and J by 7 bases, with 12 bases left in between. CDR3 size: 14 residues. Germline V lookup: CDR1 KGHSH, CDR2 LQKENI. The CDR3 is CASSPPNEIVTQYF. The CDR3, as DNA: TGTGCCAGCTCACCACCGAATGAAATAGTGACCCAGTACTTC.

The J gene is TRBJ2-2, the V gene TRBV2, with D possibly being TRBD2 (6 bases). Trimming left V 4 bases short and J 1 base short, with 10 bases between. This CDR3 comprises 15 residues. Germline assignment: CDR1 SNHLY and CDR2 FYNNEI. CDR3 coding DNA: TGTGCCAGCAGTGGAAGAGCGGGGAACACCGGGGAGCTGTTTTTT. Translating it yields CASSGRAGNTGELFF.

This chain links TRBV4-1 with TRBJ2-1, with 7 bases identical to TRBD1. Germline trimming cut 1 base from V and 0 bases from J; bases unmatched to any gene: 21. There are 22 residues in the CDR3. CDR1 MGHRA and CDR2 YSYEKL come from the germline V gene. CDR3 sequence (DNA): TGCGCCAGCAGCCAAGGGACCCTCCGGGACAGAACAGGCCCATACTCCTACAATGAGCAGTTCTTC. Translation: CASSQGTLRDRTGPYSYNEQFF.

V and J are TRBV5-1 and TRBJ2-3, with 8 bases aligning to TRBD2. V was pared by 0 bases and J by 10 bases, with 7 bases of the junction left unmatched. There are 14 residues in the CDR3. Germline V gene lookup returns CDR1 SGHRS and CDR2 YFSETQ. CDR3 sequence (DNA): TGCGCCAGCAGCTTGGCCTCGGGAGGGGGATCGCAGTATTTT. The encoded protein is CASSLASGGGSQYF.

The J gene is TRBJ1-1, the V gene TRBV10-3; D perhaps matches TRBD1 (6 bases). CDR1 and CDR2 from the germline V gene are ENHRY and SYGVKD. This CDR3 region has 15 residues. V was shortened by 6 bases and J by 3 bases, with 17 bases between the two germline ends. The CDR3: CAISRVPGGDTEAFF. In DNA, the CDR3 is TGTGCCATCAGCCGGGTTCCCGGGGGCGACACTGAAGCTTTCTTT.

The CDR3 sequence is CASSLVGGGELFF. CDR3 in DNA: TGTGCCAGCAGCTTAGTAGGCGGCGGGGAGCTGTTTTTT. The V and J genes are TRBV7-9 and TRBJ2-2, with D uncertain. The ends were cut back, 1 base at V and 7 bases at J, with 7 bases in the middle. CDR1 is SEHNR and CDR2 is FQNEAQ in the germline V gene (reference sequence). There are 13 residues in the CDR3.

The CDR3 bases are TGTGCCAGCAGTGATTATTTTAGCGGGAGACGGGAGACCCAGTACTTC. This sequence encodes CASSDYFSGRRETQYF. The V gene is TRBV2, the J gene TRBJ2-5, with TRBD2 matching over 9 bases. With V trimmed by 3 bases and J by 5 bases, 10 bases remained unmatched. CDR3 length equals 16 residues. The V gene's germline CDR1 is SNHLY and CDR2 FYNNEI.

V usage is TRBV28 and J usage is TRBJ2-3, with D maybe TRBD2 (5 bases). Trimming shortened V by 5 bases and J by 0 bases, and 24 bases separated the two germline ends. The CDR3 length is 19 residues. Germline V gene sequence: CDR1 MDHEN, CDR2 SYDVKM. The CDR3 spells CASSPVIGLTGYSTDTQYF. The DNA of the CDR3 is TGTGCCAGCAGTCCCGTCATTGGACTCACGGGATATAGCACAGATACGCAGTATTTT.

This chain links TRBV6-1 with TRBJ2-7; D is perhaps TRBD1 or TRBD2 (7 bases each). In germline, CDR1 is MNHNS, CDR2 SASEGT. V shed 4 bases and J shed 3 bases, with 13 bases lying between them. The CDR3 covers 14 residues. The CDR3 is CASSARGGFYEQYF. CDR3 coding DNA: TGTGCCAGCAGTGCCAGGGGGGGATTCTACGAGCAGTACTTC.

The V gene is TRBV30, the J gene TRBJ2-7; TRBD1 or TRBD2 may be the D gene (6 bases each). The V end lost 2 bases, the J end lost 4 bases, and 18 bases lay between the germline ends. The CDR3 is made up of 15 amino acids. CDR1 and CDR2 from the germline V gene are GTSNPN and SVGIG (reference sequence). The CDR3 DNA is TGTGCCTGGAGTTCCCACAGGCAGGGGAGGTACGAGCAGTACTTC. It codes for CAWSSHRQGRYEQYF.